This entry is about one TCR beta chain. What it binds is unknown. Through a sample-barcoded 5' primer and a J-beta primer mix, a second PCR was run for roughly 7 to 12 cycles. A template-switch adaptor with 12 random nucleotides tagged each cDNA molecule. A single record per CDR3 protein comes from TCRdb applying MiXCR to the 5' RACE reads. Of fewer than 900,000 distinct CDR3 sequences in the sample, 43% were seen once. Each sample had at least 6.5 million PBMCs isolated. This CDR3 spans 15 amino acids. V was pared by 4 bases and J by 10 bases, with 12 bases of the junction left unmatched. Germline V gene lookup returns CDR1 MNHEY and CDR2 SVGEGT. The sample comes from a study of blood T cells in healthy people across ages. The study's findings and limits: Naive CD4+ cell counts and diversity both ran higher in long-lived than in aged donors. With donor CMV status unknown, expanded clonotype changes were possibly confounded.

The TCR comes from a woman in her sixties in good health. Sequencing input: blood. This chain links TRBV6-2 or TRBV6-3 with TRBJ2-1, with 8 bases identical to TRBD1. CDR3 DNA sequence: TGTGCCAGCAGTTCCGCGGGACAGGTAATTGTCGAGCAGTTCTTC. Translated, it gives CASSSAGQVIVEQFF.